The present entry profiles one T cell receptor (beta chain) with its context. What it binds is unknown. The data belong to a study of a mutant IDH1 vaccine in newly diagnosed glioma. Study details: Treated patients had a mean age of approximately 40 years and an approximately 62% male, around 40% female split. Earlier therapy was either radiotherapy, temozolomide, or both, and most got both.

Whole-study results and caveats: Of all patients, around 93% showed vaccine-induced immune responses. Seemingly, pseudoprogression had no relation to changes in the top peripheral T cell clonotypes.

The time point was: baseline, week 1 (first vaccination visit). Indicated treatment: pre-vaccination baseline after standard-of-care therapy. Here immunoSEQ multiplex PCR was the method, and the copy in TCRdb shows in-frame clones only, minus some. The data show about 38,000 clones, with approximately 92% seen just once and over 15% held by the top ten. Germline CDR1 reads MNHNS; CDR2 reads SASEGT. This CDR3 is built from 15 residues. The trim removed 4 bases at V and 5 bases at J, leaving 6 bases unmatched. The rearrangement joins TRBV6-1 to TRBJ2-7; 12 bases match TRBD1. This receptor was identified in a man between 18 and 29 years old with glioma. Here the sequenced sample was PBMCs, taken from a glioma patient treated with radiotherapy, temozolomide or both. The CDR3, as DNA: TGTGCCAGCAGTGTACCGGGACAGGGGGCCCACGAGCAGTACTTC. Residues: CASSVPGQGAHEQYF.